Sequencing of this T cell receptor beta chain was carried out in a study of blood T cell repertoires in COVID-19. Sequencing used immunoSEQ multiplex PCR; TCRdb keeps in-frame clones, though not all of them. Of 150,000 or so clones in the sample, roughly nine tenths were seen once. CDR3 size: 17 residues. CDR1 and CDR2 (germline): LGHNA, YSLEER. With 0 bases removed from V and 1 base from J, the gap between germline ends came to 15 bases. Sequencing was performed on peripheral blood. This receptor was taken from a man over 45 with acute or convalescent COVID-19. The chain employs TRBV4-3 and TRBJ1-1; unclear D gene. CDR3 loop: CASSQDLGGGRNTEAFF. CDR3 bases: TGCGCCAGCAGCCAAGACCTAGGCGGAGGGAGGAACACTGAAGCTTTCTTT.